The rows below give T cell receptor beta chains drawn from one sample of a study of CD8 T cells in Susac syndrome. TCRdb reprocessed the immunoSEQ multiplex PCR reads via MiXCR and lists one record per CDR3 protein. Found here are about 300,000 distinct CDR3 sequences, about 89% of them singletons; the top ten hold around 0.18%. Specimen: CD8+ T cells from PBMCs. Every receptor here comes from a human donor with multiple sclerosis. CDR3s include the opening cysteine and the closing phenylalanine or tryptophan. Fields, in order: clone size, J gene, V gene, D gene, CDR3 protein, CDR3 DNA. A D gene is named only where the DNA matches it firmly. The size field is filled for only some rows; it gives once, few, many or a size class.

NA	TRBJ2-3	TRBV2	TRBD2	CASSASGGRGDTQYF	TGTGCCAGCAGTGCATCGGGGGGACGAGGAGATACGCAGTATTTT
NA	TRBJ2-3	TRBV7-9	NA	CANPSTGTEPTDTQYF	TGTGCCAACCCCTCCACCGGGACGGAACCCACAGATACGCAGTATTTT
NA	TRBJ1-1	TRBV29-1	NA	CSAPVGPANTEAFF	TGCAGCGCCCCCGTGGGCCCGGCGAACACTGAAGCTTTCTTT
NA	TRBJ2-2	TRBV4-1	NA	CASSQDQGFTGELFF	TGCGCCAGCAGCCAAGATCAAGGGTTTACCGGGGAGCTGTTTTTT
NA	TRBJ2-7	TRBV9	TRBD1	CASSVDRGQGAYEQYF	TGTGCCAGCAGCGTAGATCGGGGACAGGGCGCCTACGAGCAGTACTTC
NA	TRBJ2-7	TRBV12-3/TRBV12-4	TRBD1	CASNSRDRVLEQYF	TGTGCCAGCAACTCCCGGGACAGGGTTCTGGAGCAGTACTTC
NA	TRBJ2-3	TRBV4-2	NA	CASSQDRRGGNADTQYF	TGTGCCAGCAGCCAAGATAGGAGGGGGGGCAACGCAGATACGCAGTATTTT
NA	TRBJ2-7	TRBV29-1	TRBD1	CSVVPGTGVYEQYF	TGCAGCGTAGTCCCCGGGACAGGGGTGTACGAGCAGTACTTC
NA	TRBJ1-1	TRBV2	NA	CASSVNEAFF	TGTGCCAGCAGTGTGAATGAAGCTTTCTTT
NA	TRBJ2-7	TRBV20-1	TRBD1	CSARDGDRGYEQYF	TGCAGTGCTAGAGACGGGGACAGGGGTTACGAGCAGTACTTC
NA	TRBJ2-1	TRBV14	NA	CASSRTVDNEQFF	TGTGCCAGCAGTCGGACAGTAGATAATGAGCAGTTCTTC
NA	TRBJ2-1	TRBV7-2	NA	CASLSAGHNEQFF	TGTGCCAGCCTCAGTGCGGGGCACAATGAGCAGTTCTTC
NA	TRBJ2-6	TRBV15	TRBD1	CATSREGGGGANVLTF	TGTGCCACCAGCAGGGAAGGGGGCGGCGGGGCCAACGTCCTGACTTTC
NA	TRBJ2-2	TRBV27	NA	CASSLYQNTGELFF	TGTGCCAGCAGTTTATATCAGAACACCGGGGAGCTGTTTTTT
NA	TRBJ2-7	TRBV12-3/TRBV12-4	TRBD2	CASSFGASGLAGGEQYF	TGTGCCAGCAGTTTTGGGGCGTCGGGACTAGCAGGAGGGGAGCAGTACTTC
NA	TRBJ1-1	TRBV7-9	TRBD1	CASSSQTGVNTEAFF	TGTGCCAGCAGCTCTCAGACAGGGGTGAACACTGAAGCTTTCTTT
NA	TRBJ2-1	TRBV12-5	NA	CASGFDPLNEQFF	TGTGCTAGTGGTTTCGACCCCTTGAATGAGCAGTTCTTC
few	TRBJ2-2	TRBV25-1	NA	CASSRTNTGELFF	TGTGCCAGCAGCAGGACAAACACCGGGGAGCTGTTTTTT
NA	TRBJ2-2	TRBV6-2/TRBV6-3	NA	CASSPTVGAGELFF	TGTGCCAGCAGCCCGACAGTAGGGGCCGGGGAGCTGTTTTTT
NA	TRBJ2-1	TRBV9	TRBD2	CASRGGLNEQFF	TGTGCCAGCCGGGGGGGACTCAATGAGCAGTTCTTC
once	TRBJ2-1	TRBV27	NA	CASTDLLVAERGEQFF	TGTGCCAGCACCGACCTCTTGGTAGCGGAGAGAGGTGAGCAGTTCTTC
NA	TRBJ2-7	TRBV4-1	NA	CASSQVTVGGHEQYF	TGCGCCAGCAGCCAAGTCACTGTGGGGGGGCACGAGCAGTACTTC
NA	TRBJ2-7	TRBV6-1	NA	CASRVIPTTDSPFYEQYF	TGTGCCAGCAGGGTCATCCCTACTACGGACAGCCCATTCTACGAGCAGTACTTC
NA	TRBJ2-1	TRBV7-9	TRBD2	CASSLSPAGVSSYNEQFF	TGTGCCAGCAGCTTATCCCCCGCGGGGGTTTCCTCCTACAATGAGCAGTTCTTC
NA	TRBJ2-7	TRBV27	NA	CASSLSAGFYEQYF	TGTGCCAGCAGTTTATCGGCAGGGTTCTACGAGCAGTACTTC
NA	TRBJ2-7	TRBV29-1	TRBD1	CSARQGLSGYEQYF	TGCAGCGCACGACAGGGGCTCTCGGGCTACGAGCAGTACTTC
NA	TRBJ2-7	TRBV29-1	NA	CSVGGSPYEQYF	TGCAGCGTTGGTGGGAGCCCCTACGAGCAGTACTTC
once	TRBJ2-7	TRBV10-3	NA	CATLKGETYEQYF	TGTGCCACCCTAAAAGGGGAAACCTACGAGCAGTACTTC
NA	TRBJ2-7	TRBV25-1	NA	CASSDYRLDSYEQYF	TGTGCCAGCAGTGATTACAGGCTAGACTCCTACGAGCAGTACTTC
NA	TRBJ1-2	TRBV24-1	NA	CATSDFYGYTF	TGTGCCACCAGTGATTTCTATGGCTACACCTTC
NA	TRBJ2-3	TRBV3-1	NA	CASSQDTTDTQYF	TGTGCCAGCAGCCAAGACACCACAGATACGCAGTATTTT
NA	TRBJ2-3	TRBV29-1	NA	CSVGGGQNQSSTDTQYF	TGCAGCGTTGGGGGGGGACAGAATCAATCGAGCACAGATACGCAGTATTTT
NA	TRBJ2-3	TRBV20-1	TRBD2	CSARALGRGDTDTQYF	TGCAGTGCTAGAGCTCTCGGGCGGGGGGACACAGATACGCAGTATTTT
NA	TRBJ2-3	TRBV5-5	NA	CASTYPIRVSITDTQYF	TGTGCCAGTACCTACCCCATCAGGGTCTCGATCACAGATACGCAGTATTTT
few	TRBJ1-2	TRBV23-1	TRBD1	CARGGDRGQNGYTF	TGCGCCAGGGGGGGGGACAGGGGCCAGAATGGCTACACCTTC
NA	TRBJ1-5	TRBV7-9	NA	CASSLADPGRNQPQHF	TGTGCCAGCAGCTTAGCGGACCCGGGGAGGAATCAGCCCCAGCATTTT
once	TRBJ2-7	TRBV2	NA	CASRPSKRVAYEQYF	TGTGCCAGCAGACCATCTAAGCGGGTGGCCTACGAGCAGTACTTC
NA	TRBJ1-2	TRBV28	NA	CASIKRDYGYTF	TGTGCCAGCATTAAGAGGGACTATGGCTACACCTTC
NA	TRBJ2-7	TRBV5-4	NA	CASSLDREQYF	TGTGCCAGCAGCTTGGACCGCGAGCAGTACTTC
few	TRBJ2-2	TRBV13	NA	CASSLGSSTGELFF	TGTGCCAGCAGCTTAGGCAGCTCCACCGGGGAGCTGTTTTTT
NA	TRBJ2-1	TRBV20-1	TRBD2	CSAATGTSSYNEQFF	TGCAGTGCTGCGACGGGGACTAGCAGTTACAATGAGCAGTTCTTC